The sequence of this TCR beta chain was determined in a study of shared clonotypes between healthy human individuals. Study information: Three plates were used per donor for CD4 naive, three for CD4 memory, two for CD8 naive and one for CD8 memory. Study results and limitations: Represented diversity (both genetic and exposure-history) was limited by the small number of donors. Generally, naive subsets (rather than memory subsets) showed larger estimated richness.

The protocol was immunoSEQ multiplex PCR, while the TCRdb copy is restricted to in-frame clones and leaves out a portion. The table includes under 2.5 million clones, under 95% detected once. A CD45RA-negative memory subset and a CD45RA+ naive subset were separated from the CD4+ cells. This clone was observed once. No antigen is known for it. This CDR3 is also generated by other DNA sequences in the sample. The clonotype originates from a man younger than 30 in good health. Some clones in this sample may be carry-over from other donors' samples. Material: naive CD4+ T cells from PBMCs. Subset indicated: CD45RA+ positively selected.

CDR3 coding DNA: TGCGCCAGCAGCCCCCGGGACAGCGGAAACACCATATATTTT. Translation: CASSPRDSGNTIYF. This chain uses TRBV5-1 with TRBJ1-3; 7 nucleotides agree with TRBD1. The CDR3 consists of 14 residues. Germline loops: CDR1 SGHRS, CDR2 YFSETQ. V lost 4 bases, J lost 4 bases, and 5 bases stayed unmatched.